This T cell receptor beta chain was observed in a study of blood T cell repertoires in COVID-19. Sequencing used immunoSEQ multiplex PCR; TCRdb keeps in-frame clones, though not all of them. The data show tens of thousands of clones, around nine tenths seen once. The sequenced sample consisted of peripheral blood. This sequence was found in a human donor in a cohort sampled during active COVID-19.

The CDR3 is CASSYSGSRMSSGNTIYF. As DNA, the CDR3 is TGTGCCAGCAGTTATTCAGGATCCCGCATGAGCTCTGGAAACACCATATATTTT. The rearrangement joins TRBV7-2 to TRBJ1-3; D is unresolved. Germline V gene sequence: CDR1 SGHTA, CDR2 FQGNSA. The CDR3 has 18 amino acids. V shed 6 bases and J shed 0 bases, with 21 bases lying between them.